This T cell receptor (beta chain) was sequenced in a study of blood T cell repertoires in COVID-19. V was clipped by 5 bases and J by 7 bases, with 11 bases between them. CDR3 length: 13 amino acids. Per the germline V gene, CDR1 is KGHDR and CDR2 is SFDVKD. In the original workflow: Quantification of nucleated cells was approximated via reference gene primer amplification. Profiling relied on immunoSEQ multiplex PCR, and the TCRdb table lists in-frame clones only, not all of them. D and trimming come from the DNA, and the V and J calls and clone size come from that table. The table has approximately 350,000 clones, approximately 86% seen once. The count of this clone is one.

This TCR was sampled from a woman aged 55 to 70 with COVID-19, enrolled during active disease. The specimen sequenced was peripheral blood. The chain employs TRBV24-1 and TRBJ2-1, with D unclear. Written as DNA, the CDR3 is TGTGCCACCAGTGCCCGGGTTCAAAATGAGCAGTTCTTC. Translated: CATSARVQNEQFF.